Listed here are 30 T cell receptor beta chains from one sample, sequenced in a study of blood T cells in healthy people across ages. Sample-barcoded 5' priming and a J-beta primer mix drove a second PCR of roughly 6 to 12 cycles. Via MiXCR, TCRdb re-called the 5' RACE reads, giving one row per CDR3 protein. The table shows 1 million or so distinct CDR3 sequences, with around 27% occurring only once. This same sample was also part of a study on T cells of mothers and their children.

Sequenced: blood. These receptors were collected from a girl aged 2-15 years in good health.

This clonotype was counted between two and nine times. The chain has TRBV7-3 and TRBJ2-7; 8 nucleotides align to TRBD1. V shed 2 bases and J 3 bases; nucleotides not matched to a gene: 6. CDR1 SGHTA and CDR2 FQGTGA come from the germline V gene. CDR3 size: 15 residues. The CDR3 sequence: CASSLGVGQGYEQYF. DNA of the CDR3: TGTGCCAGCAGCTTAGGCGTTGGACAGGGCTACGAGCAGTACTTC.

This clonotype was recorded a few times. The chain joins TRBV27 to TRBJ1-2; no clear D gene. The V gene's germline CDR1 is MNHEY and CDR2 SMNVEV (reference sequence). Deletions cut 3 bases from V and 7 bases from J, with 12 bases between. The CDR3 loop spans 13 amino acids. CDR3 amino acids: CASSFSQEGGYTF. For the CDR3, the DNA is TGTGCCAGCAGTTTTTCCCAGGAAGGTGGCTACACCTTC.

This clonotype has more than one count but fewer than ten. The genes are TRBV5-5 and TRBJ2-5; 9 bases match TRBD1. The J call could be wrong; TRBJ2-7 is a better fit for the DNA end. The germline gives CDR1 SGHKS, CDR2 YYEKEE (reference sequence). This CDR3 is built from 15 residues. The CDR3 loop is CASSLGTGATYEQYF. Written as DNA, the CDR3 is TGTGCCAGCAGCTTGGGGACAGGGGCTACCTACGAGCAGTACTTC.

This clonotype was seen a few times. The chain joins TRBV7-2 to TRBJ1-2; no reliable D call. The CDR3 is 13 residues long. V was pared by 5 bases and J by 8 bases, with 15 bases between. The germline V gene encodes CDR1 SGHTA and CDR2 FQGNSA. The CDR3 reads CASSPKGSMGYTF. CDR3 bases: TGTGCCAGCAGCCCTAAAGGCAGTATGGGCTACACCTTC.

The chain links TRBV28 to TRBJ2-2, with TRBD2 identical over 9 bases. The germline CDR1 and CDR2 sequences are MDHEN and SYDVKM. The CDR3 is made up of 15 amino acids. V gave up 8 bases and J gave up 6 bases; unmatched junction bases: 10. CDR3 in amino acids: CASVTGTSRAGELFF. The CDR3 DNA reads TGTGCCAGCGTTACCGGGACTAGCAGGGCCGGGGAGCTGTTTTTT.

This clonotype was observed a handful of times. The chain uses TRBV6-5 and TRBJ2-1; D is unresolved. Germline CDR1 and CDR2: MNHEY and SVGAGI. The V end was cut by 6 bases, the J end by 15 bases, with 21 bases between. The CDR3 spans 13 residues. DNA for the CDR3: TGTGCCAGCAGCCTATACGCCGTCCGAGACTTGTTCTTC. It specifies CASSLYAVRDLFF.

This clonotype has a handful of counts. CDR3 protein: CASSLEGGVNTQYF. The CDR3 DNA reads TGTGCCAGCAGTTTAGAGGGAGGAGTAAATACGCAGTATTTT. The chain uses TRBV27 and TRBJ2-3, with D possibly matching TRBD2 (6 bases). The CDR3 sequence is 14 residues long. Germline CDR1 and CDR2: MNHEY and SMNVEV (reference sequence). V was cut by 2 bases and J by 7 bases, with 13 bases left in between.

This chain links TRBV28 with TRBJ2-7; 8 bases align to TRBD1. The germline V gene encodes CDR1 MDHEN and CDR2 SYDVKM. After removal of 10 bases from V and 4 bases from J, the junction contained 12 bases not matched to a gene. This CDR3 is 14 amino acids long. CDR3 residues: CATESLTGEYEQYF. The CDR3 DNA sequence: TGTGCCACCGAATCTTTGACAGGGGAATACGAGCAGTACTTC.

The chain uses TRBV4-1 and TRBJ2-3, with a tentative D call TRBD2 (6 bases). V was shortened by 0 bases and J by 2 bases, with 15 bases between the two germline ends. Germline V gives CDR1 MGHRA, CDR2 YSYEKL. The CDR3 is 17 amino acids. In DNA, the CDR3 is TGCGCCAGCAGCCAAGACTCCGAGACTAGGTTCACAGATACGCAGTATTTT. The encoded protein is CASSQDSETRFTDTQYF.

The chain joins TRBV29-1 to TRBJ2-3, with D unclear. The V and J ends lost 4 bases and 0 bases respectively, with 5 bases between them. This CDR3 contains 12 residues. Germline V lookup: CDR1 SQVTM, CDR2 ANQGSEA. CDR3 sequence reads: CSVATSTDTQYF. The DNA of the CDR3 is TGCAGCGTTGCAACTAGCACAGATACGCAGTATTTT.

J is TRBJ2-1 and V is TRBV29-1; 7 positions match TRBD2. Germline lookup yields CDR1 SQVTM and CDR2 ANQGSEA. Unmatched junction bases numbered 4, after V lost 1 base and J lost 1 base. The CDR3 consists of 15 residues. Here the CDR3 reads CSVEGGGRSYNEQFF. The CDR3, as DNA: TGCAGCGTTGAAGGGGGAGGGCGGTCCTACAATGAGCAGTTCTTC.

This chain uses TRBV20-1 with TRBJ2-3; TRBD2 agrees at 11 bases. V shed 7 bases and J 4 bases; nucleotides not matched to a gene: 7. Germline V gene data show CDR1 as DFQATT and CDR2 as SNEGSKA (reference sequence). This CDR3 spans 14 amino acids. The CDR3 spells CSVQLAGEADTQYF. CDR3 sequence (DNA): TGCAGTGTCCAACTAGCGGGAGAGGCAGATACGCAGTATTTT.

The sample holds a few counts of this clonotype. The chain is built from TRBV12-3 or TRBV12-4 and TRBJ2-7; weak D call: TRBD1 (5 bases). This CDR3 has 15 residues. V lost 3 bases and J lost 0, with 12 bases in between. The DNA of the CDR3 is TGTGCCAGCAGTTTTCAGGGTCTTCCCTCCTACGAGCAGTACTTC. It codes for CASSFQGLPSYEQYF.

The V gene is TRBV20-1, the J gene TRBJ2-1; 8 bases fit TRBD2. V gave up 3 bases and J gave up 7 bases; unmatched junction bases: 2. This CDR3 spans 12 amino acids. Germline CDR1 reads DFQATT; CDR2 reads SNEGSKA (reference sequence). CDR3 coding DNA: TGCAGTGCTAGCGGGGGGGCTAATGAGCAGTTCTTC. It codes for CSASGGANEQFF.

This clonotype was seen only a few times. This CDR3 fails to terminate in the conserved phenylalanine or tryptophan, so it likely reflects a read error. The chain combines TRBV9 with TRBJ2-1; D may be TRBD2 (5 bases). The germline V gene has CDR1 SGDLS and CDR2 YYNGEE. The V end lost 6 bases, the J end lost 3 bases, and 10 bases lay between the germline ends. The CDR3 loop spans 13 amino acids. CDR3 DNA sequence: TGTGCCAGCACTGACGGGATCTACAATGAGCAGTTCCTC. This codes for CASTDGIYNEQFL.

Comment on this clonotype: One end of the junction is discordant with germline, which a read error may explain. The chain couples TRBV27 to TRBJ1-5; D uncertain. The length of the CDR3 is 16 residues. CDR1 is MNHEY and CDR2 is SMNVEV in the germline V gene (reference sequence). CDR3 in amino acids: CAGSSSRQFSNQPQHF. CDR3 nucleotide sequence: TGTGCCGGCAGTTCCTCTAGGCAGTTTAGCAATCAGCCCCAGCATTTT.

The rearrangement joins TRBV19 to TRBJ2-5; no definite D call. V lost 3 bases and J 0 bases, leaving 11 bases between the germline ends. CDR3 length: 15 residues. Germline V lookup: CDR1 LNHDA, CDR2 SQIVND (reference sequence). This chain's CDR3 is CASSIYLSYQETQYF. CDR3 sequence (DNA): TGTGCCAGTAGTATCTACCTCTCGTACCAAGAGACCCAGTACTTC.

The chain joins TRBV20-1 to TRBJ2-1; 10 nucleotides agree with TRBD2. The V gene's germline CDR1 is DFQATT and CDR2 SNEGSKA (reference sequence). The CDR3 is 16 amino acids. V lost 0 bases to trimming and J lost 2 bases; unmatched junction nucleotides: 4. The DNA for the CDR3 is TGCAGTGCTAGAGATAGCGGGGGGCTTGCCTACAATGAGCAGTTCTTC. Protein product: CSARDSGGLAYNEQFF.

The V and J genes are TRBV20-1 and TRBJ2-7; no definite D call. CDR1 is DFQATT, CDR2 SNEGSKA, per germline (reference sequence). The CDR3 is 12 amino acids. The V end lost 1 base, the J end lost 1 base, and 5 bases lay between the germline ends. The CDR3 region has the DNA TGCAGTGCTAGAGCCGAGTCCTACGAGCAGTACTTC. Its protein is CSARAESYEQYF.

The CDR3 spells CASSPHGGSYEQYF. CDR3 in DNA: TGTGCCAGCTCACCCCACGGAGGATCTTACGAGCAGTACTTC. The chain combines TRBV18 with TRBJ2-7; D perhaps matches TRBD2 (5 bases). V lost 3 bases and J lost 4, with 13 bases in between. The CDR3 spans 14 residues. Germline lookup yields CDR1 KGHSH and CDR2 LQKENI.

In this sample, this clonotype turned up many times. The chain uses TRBV4-3 and TRBJ1-2; weak D call: TRBD1 (6 bases). There are 16 residues in the CDR3. Trimming took off 0 bases at V and 8 bases at J, with 19 bases between the two ends. Germline CDR1 and CDR2: LGHNA and YSLEER. This chain's CDR3 is CASSQELGGDSRGYTF. The CDR3 bases are TGCGCCAGCAGCCAAGAGTTAGGGGGAGACTCCCGAGGCTACACCTTC.

The rearrangement joins TRBV28 to TRBJ2-7; D is ambiguous. V shed 4 bases and J shed 6 bases, with 10 bases lying between them. This CDR3 has 12 residues. Germline CDR1 is MDHEN and CDR2 is SYDVKM. DNA of the CDR3: TGTGCCAGCAGTTGGGTAGGTGGCGAGCAGTACTTC. Translated, it gives CASSWVGGEQYF.

This clonotype has just a few counts. The rearrangement links TRBV28 to TRBJ1-1; D is unclear. CDR1 and CDR2 (germline): MDHEN, SYDVKM. The CDR3 has 13 amino acids. V was trimmed by 4 bases and J by 1 base, leaving 7 bases between them. In DNA form, the CDR3 reads TGTGCCAGCAGTTCCGCAGGGAACACTGAAGCTTTCTTT. This translates into CASSSAGNTEAFF.

This clonotype appeared a few times. The rearrangement links TRBV19 to TRBJ1-1; perhaps TRBD1 as D (6 bases). Trimming took off 7 bases at V and 4 bases at J, with 16 bases between the two ends. CDR1 is LNHDA, CDR2 SQIVND, per germline (reference sequence). This CDR3 region has 14 residues. CDR3 sequence reads: CASNPQGTGTEAFF. CDR3 DNA: TGTGCCAGTAATCCACAGGGAACAGGCACTGAAGCTTTCTTT.

This clonotype has only a few counts. The V and J genes are TRBV20-1 and TRBJ1-3, with D possibly TRBD1 on 6 matching bases. Germline CDR1 reads DFQATT; CDR2 reads SNEGSKA (reference sequence). V was shortened by 5 bases and J by 0 bases, with 11 bases between the two germline ends. There are 14 residues in the CDR3. CDR3 sequence reads: CSALRTASGNTIYF. The CDR3 DNA is TGCAGTGCTCTGAGGACAGCCTCTGGAAACACCATATATTTT.

This chain uses TRBV7-2 with TRBJ2-3; 8 bases map to TRBD2. V lost 10 bases to trimming and J lost 2 bases; unmatched junction nucleotides: 17. The germline CDR1 and CDR2 sequences are SGHTA and FQGNSA. The CDR3 length is 17 residues. CDR3 loop: CATRPAGVGLYTDTQYF. The CDR3 DNA sequence: TGTGCCACGCGGCCAGCGGGAGTGGGGCTATACACAGATACGCAGTATTTT.

This rearrangement joins TRBV28 to TRBJ2-1, with D perhaps TRBD2 (5 bases). Trimming cost V 7 bases and J 1 base, with 14 bases left between them. CDR1 MDHEN and CDR2 SYDVKM come from the germline V gene. The CDR3 spans 15 residues. In DNA form, the CDR3 reads TGTGCCAGCACCGGAGCCAGAGGGTCCTACAATGAGCAGTTCTTC. It yields the protein CASTGARGSYNEQFF.

On this clonotype: A read error may account for a junction end that differs from germline. The rearrangement joins TRBV10-3 to TRBJ2-6, with D unclear. This CDR3 is built from 16 residues. Germline CDR1 reads ENHRY; CDR2 reads SYGVKD. CDR3 protein: CAISPSIGSGVNVLTF. CDR3 bases: TGTGCCATCAGTCCTAGTATAGGCTCTGGGGTCAACGTCCTGACTTTC.

This chain connects TRBV29-1 to TRBJ2-5; 10 bases align to TRBD2. V shed 6 bases and J 2 bases; nucleotides not matched to a gene: 6. This CDR3 has 14 amino acids. Germline-derived CDR1 and CDR2 are SQVTM and ANQGSEA. The chain's CDR3 is CSVGGLAIQETQYF. The CDR3 nucleotides read TGCAGCGTGGGGGGACTAGCGATACAAGAGACCCAGTACTTC. Full variable domain (outside the CDR3, taken from reference TRBV29-1 and TRBJ2-5): SAVISQKPSRDICQRGTSLTIQCQVDSQVTMMFWYRQQPGQSLTLIATANQGSEATYESGFVIDKFPISRPNLTFSTLTVSNMSPEDSSIYLCSVGGLAIQETQYFGPGTRLLVL.

This clonotype was counted only a few times. The genes are TRBV28 and TRBJ2-2; 9 nucleotides agree with TRBD1. Trimming cost V 7 bases and J 4 bases; bases outside gene matches: 13. Germline V CDR1 and CDR2: MDHEN, SYDVKM. The CDR3 sequence is 17 residues long. Here the CDR3 DNA reads TGTGCCAGCACAACATGGGGGGGACAGGGTCCCACCGGGGAGCTGTTTTTT. It specifies CASTTWGGQGPTGELFF.